This TCR beta chain was identified in a study of blood T cell repertoires in COVID-19. Authors' analysis steps: How many nucleated cells were present was estimated from reference gene primer amplification. TCRdb's table, derived via immunoSEQ multiplex PCR, lists solely in-frame clones and lacks some. V, J and clone size derive from that table, while D and trimming were established from the DNA sequence. The repertoire holds 200,000 to 300,000 clones, with 80% to 90% as singletons. In germline, CDR1 is SGHRS, CDR2 YFSETQ. This CDR3 region has 16 residues. Deletions cut 2 bases from V and 7 bases from J, with 18 bases between.

The receptor comes from a man aged 25-40 years with active or convalescent COVID-19. V is TRBV5-1 and J is TRBJ1-4, with D perhaps matching TRBD1 (5 bases). The source material was peripheral blood. CDR3 sequence reads: CASSFSPPGEREKLFF. The DNA for the CDR3 is TGCGCCAGCAGCTTTTCCCCACCGGGGGAGCGTGAAAAACTGTTTTTT.